This TCR beta chain was sequenced during a study of cytomegalovirus exposure and HLA in healthy donors. Per the germline V gene, CDR1 is SGDLS and CDR2 is YYNGEE. The CDR3 length is 17 residues. The junction had 9 bases not matched to a gene; V was cut back by 3 bases and J by 9 bases. Study results and caveats: A few chains tied to CMV proved CMV antigen-specific in vitro.

Concerning this clone: What it binds is unknown.

Produced via immunoSEQ multiplex PCR; TCRdb's table is partial and in-frame only. The table records some 210,000 clones, 87% of them present only once. The rearrangement joins TRBV9 to TRBJ2-1, with 16 bases lining up with TRBD2. This receptor was taken from a woman aged 18-30 years in good health and CMV-seropositive. The sample comprised PBMCs. The CDR3 loop is CASSAHIGTSGRGEQFF. CDR3 coding DNA: TGTGCCAGCAGCGCCCATATCGGGACTAGCGGGAGGGGTGAGCAGTTCTTC.